This T cell receptor (beta chain) was sequenced in a study of monozygotic twins with cystic fibrosis. General study points: Unrelated CF individuals shared fewer identical clonotypes than monozygotic CF twins. Median Simpson clonality of 0.0095 suggested naive T cells predominated. J usage was most co-twin-similar in 8 of 16 pairs, V in 13.

V lost 10 bases, J lost 4 bases, and 20 bases lay in between. CDR3 length: 15 residues. Per the germline V gene, CDR1 is ENHRY and CDR2 is SYGVKD. Sequencing used immunoSEQ multiplex PCR; TCRdb keeps in-frame clones, though not all of them. Of some 9,600 clones listed, about 90% are singletons. Remarks on this clone: Antigen specificity is unknown.

Sequencing was done on a sample of blood. The rearrangement links TRBV10-3 to TRBJ1-3, with a weak D call TRBD1 (6 bases). This sequence originates from a boy younger than 10 with cystic fibrosis. The CDR3 loop is CATRAHRDEGNTIYF. The CDR3 DNA reads as TGTGCCACCAGAGCCCACAGGGATGAGGGAAACACCATATATTTT.